The next 5 T cell receptor beta chains were all read from a single sample in a study of regulatory T cells in long-lasting Graves disease (dated by TCRdb to 2020 to 2023). In the paper's terms, the time point label means: persistent/refractory GD, antithyroid drugs over 5 years with positive TRAb. RNA was extracted from PBMCs in TRIzol for both TCR sequencing and RNA sequencing. Libraries were made using multiplex PCR. Sequenced on an Illumina HiSeq 4000. To build TCR beta libraries, CDR3 regions were amplified by Arm-PCR using iRepertoire HTBI primers. TCRdb redid the processing of the public reads, applying fastp at Q25 and MiXCR, and retained in-frame beta chains. Identical CDR3 protein sequences are pooled into one entry, listed with their most common genes and DNA. This sample lists roughly 360,000 distinct CDR3 sequences; approximately 25% were detected once. Roughly a quarter of the sample rests with the top ten.

Sequencing used peripheral blood mononuclear cells (PBMCs), obtained when the disease was refractory, from a patient treated with antithyroid drugs. These receptors originate from a woman aged 35 to 49 with Graves disease. Donor details come from another sample of the same person, matched by shared clones.

The V and J genes are TRBV6-2 or TRBV6-3 and TRBJ1-6, with a possible D match to TRBD1 (6 bases). This CDR3 is built from 15 residues. Germline-derived CDR1 and CDR2 are MNHEY and SVGEGT. Trimming shortened V by 6 bases and J by 6 bases, and 15 bases separated the two germline ends. CDR3 residues: CASRESGTSNSPLHF. The DNA of the CDR3 is TGTGCCAGCAGGGAATCCGGGACAAGTAATTCACCCCTCCACTTT.

This chain connects TRBV10-3 to TRBJ1-5, with TRBD1 matching over 12 bases. This CDR3 has 16 amino acids. Germline CDR1 and CDR2: ENHRY and SYGVKD. V shed 9 bases and J 2 bases; nucleotides not matched to a gene: 8. CDR3 nucleotide sequence: TGTGCCATATCCCCCGGGACAGGGGGCGGCAATCAGCCCCAGCATTTT. It yields the protein CAISPGTGGGNQPQHF.

This rearrangement joins TRBV28 to TRBJ1-2; 8 bases fit TRBD1. Germline trimming cut 6 bases from V and 1 base from J; bases unmatched to any gene: 4. This CDR3 spans 14 amino acids. CDR1 MDHEN and CDR2 SYDVKM come from the germline V gene. CDR3 residues: CASRGQGFNYGYTF. CDR3 DNA: TGTGCCAGCAGAGGACAGGGTTTTAACTATGGCTACACCTTC.

This clonotype was seen many times. The rearrangement joins TRBV29-1 to TRBJ1-1, with D perhaps TRBD1 (6 bases). The CDR3 extends over 15 amino acids. With 7 bases removed from V and 2 bases from J, the gap between germline ends came to 20 bases. Germline V gives CDR1 SQVTM, CDR2 ANQGSEA. The CDR3 is CSAVPVGGHNTEAFF. In DNA, the CDR3 is TGCAGCGCTGTCCCAGTCGGGGGGCATAACACTGAAGCTTTCTTT.

Comment on this clonotype: A much larger clone sits a single nucleotide away, making a read error possible. The gene calls are TRBV28 and TRBJ1-4; 11 bases align to TRBD1. From germline, CDR1 is MDHEN and CDR2 SYDVKM. CDR3 length: 12 residues. The CDR3 reads CAGRTGGEKLFF. The CDR3 DNA reads as TGTGCCGGCAGGACAGGGGGCGAAAAACTGTTTTTT. Supplemented by reference TRBV28 and TRBJ1-4, the full variable domain reads DVKVTQSSRYLVKRTGEKVFLECVQDMDHENMFWYRQDPGLGLRLIYFSYDVKMKEKGDIPEGYSVSREKKERFSLILESASTNQTSMYLCAGRTGGEKLFFGSGTQLSVL.